These 29 T cell receptor beta chains came from one sample sequenced in a study of regulatory T cells in long-lasting Graves disease. TCR beta libraries were built with iRepertoire HTBI primers and Arm-PCR of CDR3 regions. TCRdb re-analysed the multiplex PCR reads in MiXCR, keeping a single row per CDR3 protein. The table shows hundreds of thousands of distinct CDR3 sequences, with around 12% occurring only once. Time point of the sample: newly diagnosed GD, antithyroid drugs for less than 3 months. PBMC RNA served as the TCR library source. This sample also appeared in a second study, on T cells in Graves' hyperthyroidism and ophthalmopathy.

This material consisted of peripheral blood mononuclear cells (PBMCs), taken at new diagnosis, from a patient treated with antithyroid drugs. The receptor set was obtained from a woman in her 30s with Graves disease.

J is TRBJ1-1 and V is TRBV19; 7 bases line up with TRBD1. With 7 bases clipped from V and 5 bases from J, the junction kept 10 bases outside the gene matches. The V gene's germline CDR1 is LNHDA and CDR2 SQIVND (reference sequence). The CDR3 runs 14 residues. CDR3: CASTLLTGKTEAFF. The CDR3 DNA sequence: TGTGCCAGTACACTTTTGACAGGGAAGACTGAAGCTTTCTTT.

This chain links TRBV4-3 with TRBJ1-4; D is unclear. Trimming took off 4 bases at V and 2 bases at J, with 11 bases between the two ends. The CDR3 extends over 15 amino acids. Germline values: CDR1 LGHNA, CDR2 YSLEER. The CDR3 nucleotides read TGCGCCAGCAGCCGGGTGACGGGGACTAATGAAAAACTGTTTTTT. Its protein product is CASSRVTGTNEKLFF.

This clonotype has a count of ten or more. V and J are TRBV20-1 and TRBJ2-3; 12 bases line up with TRBD2. CDR3 size: 15 residues. CDR1 DFQATT and CDR2 SNEGSKA come from the germline V gene (reference sequence). Germline trimming cut 3 bases from V and 5 bases from J; bases unmatched to any gene: 6. This CDR3 reads CSASGLAGFGDTQYF. CDR3 DNA sequence: TGCAGTGCTAGCGGACTAGCGGGATTCGGAGATACGCAGTATTTT.

The sample holds many counts of this clonotype. CDR3: CASSLRPGAYEQYF. CDR3 DNA: TGTGCCAGCAGCTTAAGGCCGGGGGCCTACGAGCAGTACTTC. The chain uses TRBV7-9 and TRBJ2-7; tentative D call: TRBD2 (6 bases). This CDR3 has 14 amino acids. Looked up from germline, CDR1 is SEHNR and CDR2 is FQNEAQ (reference sequence). V was cut by 2 bases and J by 2 bases, with 10 bases left in between.

This clonotype has just a few counts. The chain is built from TRBV9 and TRBJ2-1; no clear D gene. Trimming took off 4 bases at V and 0 bases at J, with 14 bases between the two ends. CDR3 length: 16 residues. CDR1 is SGDLS and CDR2 is YYNGEE in the germline V gene. CDR3 in DNA: TGTGCCAGCAGCTCGTTCGCCTCGAGCTCCTACAATGAGCAGTTCTTC. Amino acid sequence: CASSSFASSSYNEQFF.

This chain uses TRBV6-2 or TRBV6-3 with TRBJ2-2; either TRBD1 or TRBD2 may fit D (5 bases each). Germline CDR1 is MNHEY and CDR2 is SVGEGT. Trimming left V 5 bases short and J 4 bases short, with 11 bases between. This CDR3 contains 14 residues. The CDR3 region has the DNA TGTGCCAGCAGTATGACAGCGGTCACCGGGGAGCTGTTTTTT. Translating gives CASSMTAVTGELFF.

V and J are TRBV6-2 or TRBV6-3 and TRBJ2-1; 13 bases match TRBD2. The CDR3 has 13 residues. Trimming took 6 bases from V and 7 from J; bases not matched to a gene: 0. CDR1 and CDR2 (germline): MNHEY, SVGEGT. Here the CDR3 reads CASRTSGRNEQFF. The CDR3 DNA reads as TGTGCCAGCAGGACTAGCGGGAGGAATGAGCAGTTCTTC.

This clonotype was seen repeatedly, ten times or more. V and J are TRBV15 and TRBJ1-1; possible D gene TRBD1, 6 bases. Trimming removed 5 bases from V and 1 base from J, with 11 bases in between. The length of the CDR3 is 14 residues. Germline CDR1 and CDR2: LNHNV and YYDKDF (reference sequence). The CDR3 reads CATSAPTGNTEAFF. CDR3 in DNA: TGTGCCACCAGCGCTCCGACAGGGAACACTGAAGCTTTCTTT.

This clonotype appeared a few times. The chain uses TRBV19 and TRBJ1-5; tentatively, D is TRBD1 (5 bases). Deletions cut 4 bases from V and 2 bases from J, with 15 bases between. The CDR3 sequence is 16 residues long. CDR1 is LNHDA and CDR2 is SQIVND in the germline V gene (reference sequence). CDR3 DNA: TGTGCCAGTAGTACCACCGGGGGAAGGGGCAATCAGCCCCAGCATTTT. Its protein is CASSTTGGRGNQPQHF.

In this sample, this clonotype turned up many times. The chain carries TRBV28 and TRBJ1-1; no reliable D call. V was pared by 6 bases and J by 5 bases, with 13 bases between. Germline V gene data show CDR1 as MDHEN and CDR2 as SYDVKM. This CDR3 comprises 13 residues. The CDR3 nucleotides read TGTGCCAGCAGGGGTTTAGGTAGGACTGAAGCTTTCTTT. This encodes CASRGLGRTEAFF.

This clonotype was seen ten or more times. This rearrangement joins TRBV27 to TRBJ1-1, with a possible D match to TRBD1 (5 bases). The V and J ends lost 6 bases and 0 bases respectively, with 17 bases between them. CDR1 MNHEY and CDR2 SMNVEV come from the germline V gene (reference sequence). The CDR3 covers 16 residues. The CDR3 loop is CASRAWDAFLNTEAFF. DNA of the CDR3: TGTGCCAGCAGAGCTTGGGACGCATTCCTGAACACTGAAGCTTTCTTT.

This clonotype was recorded many times. This chain joins TRBV7-2 and TRBJ2-5; D not resolved. Germline CDR1 and CDR2: SGHTA and FQGNSA. The CDR3 totals 12 residues. V lost 2 bases to trimming and J lost 6 bases, with 7 bases between them. CDR3 protein: CASSLYGQTQYF. CDR3 sequence (DNA): TGTGCCAGCAGCTTATACGGACAGACCCAGTACTTC. Full variable domain (remainder filled in from reference TRBV7-2 and TRBJ2-5): GAGVSQSPSNKVTEKGKDVELRCDPISGHTALYWYRQSLGQGLEFLIYFQGNSAPDKSGLPSDRFSAERTGGSVSTLTIQRTQQEDSAVYLCASSLYGQTQYFGPGTRLLVL.

The V gene is TRBV28, the J gene TRBJ2-5; no clear D. Germline loops: CDR1 MDHEN, CDR2 SYDVKM. The CDR3 consists of 11 residues. Trimming removed 10 bases at V and 5 bases at J, with 11 bases between. CDR3 residues: CATRAMETQYF. The CDR3, as DNA: TGTGCCACCCGGGCGATGGAGACCCAGTACTTC. Full variable domain (outside the CDR3, taken from reference TRBV28 and TRBJ2-5): DVKVTQSSRYLVKRTGEKVFLECVQDMDHENMFWYRQDPGLGLRLIYFSYDVKMKEKGDIPEGYSVSREKKERFSLILESASTNQTSMYLCATRAMETQYFGPGTRLLVL.

The sample holds a few counts of this clonotype. This CDR3 reads CASSQGLAGEGDTQYF. CDR3 nucleotides: TGCGCCAGCAGCCAAGGACTAGCGGGAGAGGGAGATACGCAGTATTTT. The chain couples TRBV4-1 to TRBJ2-3; TRBD2 aligns across 12 bases. CDR1 is MGHRA and CDR2 is YSYEKL in the germline V gene. This CDR3 spans 16 amino acids. The V and J ends lost 1 base and 5 bases, in that order; junction bases with no gene match: 4.

This clonotype showed up just a few times. The V and J genes are TRBV10-1 and TRBJ1-1, with TRBD1 as a possible D gene (6 bases). The CDR3 covers 14 residues. Germline assignment: CDR1 WNHNN and CDR2 SYGVQD (reference sequence). Trimming left V 3 bases short and J 5 bases short, with 13 bases between. DNA of the CDR3: TGCGCCAGCAGTGAATCCACAGGGAAGACTGAAGCTTTCTTT. It yields the protein CASSESTGKTEAFF.

This clonotype was detected once. The genes are TRBV19 and TRBJ2-1; 8 bases match TRBD2. CDR3 length: 18 residues. Germline CDR1 LNHDA, CDR2 SQIVND (reference sequence). V trimming: 8 bases; J trimming: 0 bases; junction bases outside the gene matches: 15. The CDR3 is CASSKGASGWSSYNEQFF. In nucleotides, the CDR3 is TGTGCCAGTTCCAAAGGGGCTAGCGGGTGGAGCTCCTACAATGAGCAGTTCTTC.

The chain employs TRBV7-2 and TRBJ2-5; no clear D. V lost 4 bases to trimming and J lost 1 base, with 34 bases between them. The germline V gene has CDR1 SGHTA and CDR2 FQGNSA. CDR3 length: 22 amino acids. The CDR3 coding sequence is TGTGCCAGCAGCTACGACACATTGAAGGCACTTTACACCAAGAACTCCCAAGAGACCCAGTACTTC. Protein: CASSYDTLKALYTKNSQETQYF.

This clonotype came up many times. The chain couples TRBV6-1 to TRBJ2-1, with D maybe TRBD2 (7 bases). CDR3 length equals 15 residues. The V gene lost 6 bases and the J gene lost 2 bases, with 14 bases spanning the gap. Germline lookup yields CDR1 MNHNS and CDR2 SASEGT. CDR3 sequence: CASSPRGDTYNEQFF. Here the CDR3 DNA reads TGTGCCAGCAGCCCTCGGGGGGACACCTACAATGAGCAGTTCTTC.

This clonotype appeared many times. The chain links TRBV3-1 to TRBJ1-2, with TRBD1 identical over 7 bases. CDR1 and CDR2 from the germline V gene are LGHDT and YNNKEL (reference sequence). V dropped 4 bases and J dropped 2; count of bases not matched to a gene: 7. CDR3 length equals 15 residues. The CDR3 reads CASSLRGTANYGYTF. The DNA of the CDR3 is TGTGCCAGCAGCCTACGTGGGACAGCGAACTATGGCTACACCTTC.

This clonotype has more than one count but fewer than ten. The chain has TRBV18 and TRBJ2-1, with a tentative D call TRBD2 (6 bases). Looked up from germline, CDR1 is KGHSH and CDR2 is LQKENI. V dropped 0 bases and J dropped 8 bases, with 23 bases sitting between them. The CDR3 totals 18 residues. CDR3 sequence reads: CASSPPLTQRLALDEQFF. The CDR3 nucleotides are TGTGCCAGCTCACCACCACTGACGCAGCGGCTAGCGTTGGATGAGCAGTTCTTC. The variable domain in full, completed from reference TRBV18 and TRBJ2-1, reads NAGVMQNPRHLVRRRGQEARLRCSPMKGHSHVYWYRQLPEEGLKFMVYLQKENIIDESGMPKERFSAEFPKEGPSILRIQQVVRGDSAAYFCASSPPLTQRLALDEQFFGPGTRLTVL.

This clonotype occurred many times. The CDR3 sequence: CASSPPNRGEQYF. CDR3 nucleotide sequence: TGTGCCAGCAGCCCGCCGAACAGGGGCGAGCAGTACTTC. The genes are TRBV11-2 and TRBJ2-7; 7 bases agree with TRBD1. The CDR3 extends over 13 amino acids. From germline, CDR1 is SGHAT and CDR2 FQNNGV. V was clipped by 5 bases and J by 6 bases; unmatched bases: 7.

This clonotype has a handful of counts. V and J are TRBV5-1 and TRBJ2-5; 7 bases match TRBD1. The CDR3 totals 15 residues. J gave up 5 bases and V 0 bases, and 7 bases lay outside the gene matches. Germline V lookup: CDR1 SGHRS, CDR2 YFSETQ. Here the CDR3 reads CASSLVDRVWETQYF. The CDR3, as DNA: TGCGCCAGCAGCTTGGTTGACAGGGTCTGGGAGACCCAGTACTTC.

This clonotype was found many times. V and J are TRBV18 and TRBJ1-5; D remains unclear. V lost 5 bases and J 6 bases, leaving 11 bases between the germline ends. The CDR3 covers 13 residues. Germline CDR1 is KGHSH and CDR2 is LQKENI. CDR3 in DNA: TGTGCCAGCTCATCATCGGATACTCAGCCCCAGCATTTT. Translation: CASSSSDTQPQHF.

This chain links TRBV7-9 with TRBJ2-5, with TRBD2 identical over 7 bases. The J call may be mistaken, given a closer DNA end match to TRBJ2-7. The CDR3 is 14 amino acids. Per germline, CDR1 SEHNR and CDR2 FQNEAQ (reference sequence). CDR3 bases: TGTGCCAGCAGCCCCAGGGCGGGGGATGCCGAGCAGTACTTC. Protein: CASSPRAGDAEQYF.

The sample holds many counts of this clonotype. CDR3 sequence reads: CASSLGQPTSYEQYF. The CDR3 nucleotides read TGTGCCAGCAGCCTAGGACAGCCGACTTCCTACGAGCAGTACTTC. The chain couples TRBV27 to TRBJ2-7; TRBD1 might be the D (6 bases). The CDR3 totals 15 residues. V was pared by 6 bases and J by 1 base, with 16 bases between. From germline, CDR1 is MNHEY and CDR2 SMNVEV (reference sequence).

The V and J genes are TRBV30 and TRBJ1-6; D is possibly TRBD1 (6 bases). V lost 0 bases and J 3 bases, leaving 12 bases between the germline ends. The germline V gene has CDR1 GTSNPN and CDR2 SVGIG (reference sequence). This CDR3 is 16 amino acids long. CDR3 amino acids: CAWSVTGGGYNSPLHF. The CDR3 region has the DNA TGTGCCTGGAGTGTAACGGGGGGCGGCTATAATTCACCCCTCCACTTT.

There are a few counts of this clonotype. The chain is built from TRBV7-9 and TRBJ2-1; no reliable D call. V was shortened by 4 bases and J by 2 bases, with 9 bases between the two germline ends. In germline, CDR1 is SEHNR, CDR2 FQNEAQ (reference sequence). This CDR3 is built from 14 residues. As DNA, the CDR3 is TGTGCCAGCAGCTCAACGGTTCCCTACAATGAGCAGTTCTTC. It is translated as CASSSTVPYNEQFF.

This clonotype came up many times. V gene TRBV7-2 combines with J gene TRBJ2-5; 8 bases match TRBD2. Trimming removed 3 bases from V and 2 bases from J; junction bases left unmatched: 2. The CDR3 runs to 14 residues. In germline, CDR1 is SGHTA, CDR2 FQGNSA. The CDR3 spells CASSFQRGQETQYF. Written as DNA, the CDR3 is TGTGCCAGCAGCTTCCAGCGGGGGCAAGAGACCCAGTACTTC.

This clonotype came up many times. The chain has TRBV12-3 or TRBV12-4 and TRBJ2-7, with D hard to call. The V end lost 3 bases, the J end lost 5 bases, and 11 bases lay between the germline ends. The CDR3 covers 13 residues. The CDR3 coding sequence is TGTGCCAGCAGTTTCCCCCCGGCCAACGAGCAGTACTTC. The encoded protein is CASSFPPANEQYF.